This entry lists 27 T cell receptor beta chains sequenced from one sample in a study of T cell clonality in common variable immunodeficiency. Measured with immunoSEQ multiplex PCR; TCRdb has only the in-frame clones, and not every one. The specimen has about 34,000 clones, none found just once. The sequenced sample was peripheral blood mononuclear cells. The source of these receptors is a person between 18 and 75 years old in good health.

This clone was seen a handful of times. The sequenced fragment ends 3 residues before the CDR3 boundary, so the rest is inferred from the germline J gene. The chain is built from TRBV20-1 and TRBJ2-1; the match to TRBD2 covers 8 bases. CDR1 is DFQATT, CDR2 SNEGSKA, per germline (reference sequence). The V gene end was trimmed by 4 bases and the J gene end by 5 bases; junction bases not matched to a gene: 7. This CDR3 comprises 14 residues. The part of the CDR3 DNA that was read is TGCAGTGCTACCGGGACTAGTGGAGACAATGAG. Translation gives CSATGTSGDNE. The CDR3 in full is CSATGTSGDNEQFF.

This clone was found many times. The read ends 3 residues before the CDR3 terminus; that terminus is restored from the germline J gene. The rearrangement links TRBV20-1 to TRBJ2-5; 7 bases agree with TRBD2. With V trimmed by 3 bases and J by 7 bases, 8 bases remained unmatched. Germline CDR1 is DFQATT and CDR2 is SNEGSKA (reference sequence). CDR3 length equals 13 residues. Partial CDR3 DNA: TGCAGTGCTAGCCAGCGGGACTACGGGACC. Its translation: CSASQRDYGT. The entire CDR3 sequence reads CSASQRDYGTQYF.

This clone has at least ten counts. The CDR3 is cut off 3 residues early in the read; its end comes from the germline J gene. The chain is built from TRBV19 and TRBJ2-2; D unclear. CDR1 LNHDA and CDR2 SQIVND come from the germline V gene (reference sequence). The CDR3 has 13 amino acids. Trimming stripped 5 bases from V and 2 bases from J, with 6 bases between. The CDR3 sequence is CASSSYNTGELFF. The DNA read from the CDR3 is TGTGCCAGTAGTTCGTATAACACCGGGGAG.

This clone was counted many times. The DNA ends 3 residues before the CDR3 does, and the rest of the CDR3 is filled in from the germline J gene. The gene calls are TRBV12-5 and TRBJ2-1; TRBD2 aligns across 7 bases. Trimming at V came to 2 bases and at J to 8 bases, leaving 12 bases not matched to a gene. CDR1 is LGHNT, CDR2 FRNRAP, per germline. CDR3 length: 16 amino acids. CDR3: CASGLQRRGTEHEQFF. The DNA read from the CDR3 is TGTGCTAGTGGTTTGCAGAGGCGGGGGACCGAGCATGAG.

In the case of this clone: The CDR3 end lies 3 residues beyond the end of the read and is filled in from the germline J gene. The chain couples TRBV20-1 to TRBJ1-1, with D maybe TRBD1 (6 bases). Germline assignment: CDR1 DFQATT and CDR2 SNEGSKA (reference sequence). This CDR3 spans 13 amino acids. The sequenced part of the CDR3 DNA is TGCCGAGGGGGGGCAAATAGTAGGACTGAA. The encoded protein is CRGGANSRTE. The entire CDR3 reads CRGGANSRTEAFF.

This clone has at least ten counts. The CDR3 goes on 3 residues after the read ends, and that part is filled in from the germline J gene. The J gene is TRBJ1-4, the V gene TRBV5-1; D might be TRBD1 (5 bases). Trimming pared 0 bases from V and 0 bases from J, leaving 9 bases between. Germline V gene sequence: CDR1 SGHRS, CDR2 YFSETQ. This CDR3 has 16 amino acids. The sequenced part of the CDR3 DNA is TGCGCCAGCAGCTTGGATGGGGCTTCAACTAATGAAAAA. This sequence encodes CASSLDGASTNEK. The CDR3 reads in full as CASSLDGASTNEKLFF.

This clone was recorded at least ten times. Coverage ceases 3 residues before the CDR3 finishes, and the germline J gene fills in the end. The chain is built from TRBV6-4 and TRBJ1-1, with D unresolved. The CDR3 loop spans 16 amino acids. Per germline, CDR1 MRHNA and CDR2 SNTAGT. Trimming shortened V by 5 bases and J by 1 base, and 17 bases separated the two germline ends. CDR3: CASSPRHQTPNTEAFF. The DNA read from the CDR3 is TGTGCCAGCAGTCCCCGACACCAGACGCCGAACACTGAA.

In its sample, this clone was seen many times. Incomplete CDR3 DNA: TGTGCCTGGAGTCGCAGGGGGTATAATGAAAAA. Amino acids: CAWSRRGYNEK. The whole CDR3 is CAWSRRGYNEKLFF. The chain links TRBV30 to TRBJ1-4, with 7 bases that match TRBD1. The CDR3 end is not reached by the read, which stops 3 residues before it; the germline J gene fills it in. The CDR3 sequence is 14 residues long. Germline V CDR1 and CDR2: GTSNPN, SVGIG (reference sequence). V trimming: 2 bases; J trimming: 4 bases; junction bases outside the gene matches: 4.

On this clone itself: The read ends 3 residues before the CDR3 terminus; that terminus is restored from the germline J gene. V and J are TRBV19 and TRBJ1-5; 9 nucleotides align to TRBD1. Trimming took 5 bases from V and 0 from J; bases not matched to a gene: 11. The CDR3 loop spans 18 amino acids. The V gene's germline CDR1 is LNHDA and CDR2 SQIVND (reference sequence). CDR3 bases read: TGTGCCAGTAGTGGTTCCGGGACAGGGCCTTATAGCAATCAGCCC. Its translation: CASSGSGTGPYSNQP. The complete CDR3 reads CASSGSGTGPYSNQPQHF.

This clone showed up many times. The read finishes 3 residues shy of the CDR3 end, and the germline J gene is used to complete it. The V call is TRBV20-1, the J call TRBJ2-7; D ambiguous. V was pared by 0 bases and J by 2 bases, with 5 bases between. The CDR3 runs to 12 residues. The germline V gene encodes CDR1 DFQATT and CDR2 SNEGSKA (reference sequence). The CDR3 protein is CSAREPTYEQYF. The covered CDR3 bases are TGCAGTGCTAGAGAGCCTACCTACGAG.

This clone was counted only a few times. This may be a read error, as it is one base from a much larger clone. The missing CDR3 end, 3 residues past where the read stops, is filled in from the germline J gene. The chain is built from TRBV2 and TRBJ1-1; 7 positions match TRBD1. The germline CDR1 and CDR2 sequences are SNHLY and FYNNEI. The CDR3 has 15 amino acids. V was pared by 8 bases and J by 2 bases, with 11 bases of the junction left unmatched. The CDR3 is CASALWDSINTEAFF. CDR3 DNA, as far as it was read: TGTGCCAGCGCCCTCTGGGACAGCATCAACACTGAA.

This clone was observed many times. The read gets to within 3 residues of the CDR3 end, and the germline J gene fills in the rest. The chain carries TRBV9 and TRBJ2-2; D unclear. Germline V gene lookup returns CDR1 SGDLS and CDR2 YYNGEE. V was cut by 5 bases and J by 4 bases, with 6 bases left in between. The CDR3 has 12 amino acids. CDR3 bases read: TGTGCCAGCAGTCAGGTCACCGGGGAG. Translating gives CASSQVTGE. The CDR3 as a whole reads CASSQVTGELFF.

In its sample, this clone was seen many times. With the read ending 3 residues before the CDR3 end, the germline J gene is used to fill in that end. This chain uses TRBV2 with TRBJ2-7; 8 positions agree with TRBD1. There are 16 residues in the CDR3. Germline loops: CDR1 SNHLY, CDR2 FYNNEI. Losses at the gene ends were 4 bases for V and 3 bases for J; bases not matched to a gene: 11. CDR3 bases read: TGTGCCAGCAGTGGCGGACCGGGACAGGTGTACTACGAG. This codes for CASSGGPGQVYYE. The entire CDR3 protein is CASSGGPGQVYYEQYF.

In this sample, this clone turned up many times. Sequencing ends 3 residues short of the CDR3 end; the germline J gene provides the rest. Other DNA sequences within the sample encode an identical CDR3. The chain recombines TRBV20-1 with TRBJ2-5; a possible D gene is TRBD1 (7 bases). CDR3 length: 13 residues. The V and J ends lost 4 bases and 4 bases respectively, with 13 bases between them. Looked up from germline, CDR1 is DFQATT and CDR2 is SNEGSKA (reference sequence). The covered CDR3 bases are TGCAGTGCTAAACGACAGGGAGGAGAGACC. This sequence encodes CSAKRQGGET. The whole CDR3 region reads CSAKRQGGETQYF.

This clone showed up many times. Sequencing ends 3 residues short of the CDR3 end; the germline J gene provides the rest. This chain uses TRBV20-1 with TRBJ2-1; 9 bases line up with TRBD1. Germline V lookup: CDR1 DFQATT, CDR2 SNEGSKA (reference sequence). Trimming cost V 0 bases and J 7 bases; bases outside gene matches: 7. The CDR3 loop spans 15 amino acids. This CDR3 is CSARESQGARNEQFF. The part of the CDR3 DNA that was read is TGCAGTGCTAGAGAATCACAGGGGGCAAGGAATGAG.

This clone was picked up many times. The read stops 3 residues short of the end of the CDR3; the missing end is completed from the germline J gene. This chain connects TRBV7-6 to TRBJ1-6; perhaps TRBD1 as D (6 bases). V was pared by 1 base and J by 7 bases, with 17 bases between. Per germline, CDR1 SGHVS and CDR2 FNYEAQ. The CDR3 is made up of 17 amino acids. Incomplete CDR3 DNA: TGTGCCAGCAGCTTAGGGCCTCTCAGGGGACCAAATTCACCC. Amino acid sequence: CASSLGPLRGPNSP. The entire CDR3 protein reads CASSLGPLRGPNSPLHF.

The table lists this clone with many counts. The sequenced fragment ends 3 residues before the CDR3 boundary, so the rest is inferred from the germline J gene. The V call is TRBV5-4, the J call TRBJ2-1; 8 nucleotides line up with TRBD2. Germline lookup yields CDR1 SGHNT and CDR2 YYREEE (reference sequence). The length of the CDR3 is 14 residues. J gave up 6 bases and V 2 bases, and 4 bases lay outside the gene matches. The CDR3 sequence is CASSFALAGNEQFF. Incomplete CDR3 DNA: TGTGCCAGCAGCTTCGCCCTAGCGGGCAATGAG.

Ten or more counts support this clone. Read sequence stops 3 residues before the CDR3 end, and the germline J gene provides the missing end. V usage is TRBV5-1 and J usage is TRBJ2-1, with 9 positions matching TRBD1. CDR1 and CDR2 from the germline V gene are SGHRS and YFSETQ. V gave up 4 bases and J gave up 2 bases; unmatched junction bases: 4. The CDR3 loop spans 15 amino acids. The CDR3: CASSPRQGAYNEQFF. The covered CDR3 bases are TGCGCCAGCAGCCCCCGACAGGGGGCCTACAATGAG.

This clone was seen many times. The sequence runs out 3 residues before the end of the CDR3; the remainder is reconstructed from the germline J gene. The chain uses TRBV19 and TRBJ1-4, with 9 nucleotides matching TRBD1. After removal of 5 bases from V and 6 bases from J, the junction contained 13 bases not matched to a gene. CDR3 size: 17 residues. Germline values: CDR1 LNHDA, CDR2 SQIVND (reference sequence). The CDR3 DNA, read in part, is TGTGCCAGTAGTGCCCGACAGGGGGATACTTCGGATGAAAAA. This encodes CASSARQGDTSDEK. The full CDR3 protein is CASSARQGDTSDEKLFF.

This clone was picked up many times. The CDR3 extends 3 residues past the end of the read, so its final part is completed from the germline J gene. V gene TRBV19 combines with J gene TRBJ2-7; the D gene is possibly TRBD1 (5 bases). Germline lookup yields CDR1 LNHDA and CDR2 SQIVND (reference sequence). The CDR3 length is 13 residues. Deletions cut 6 bases from V and 4 bases from J, with 13 bases between. CDR3 protein: CASSLGHYYEQYF. Partial CDR3 DNA: TGTGCCAGTAGCCTGGGGCACTATTACGAG.

This clone was seen at least ten times. The CDR3 extends 3 residues past the end of the read, so its final part is completed from the germline J gene. V usage is TRBV19 and J usage is TRBJ1-1; 8 positions match TRBD1. Germline V gene sequence: CDR1 LNHDA, CDR2 SQIVND (reference sequence). With V trimmed by 5 bases and J by 1 base, 6 bases remained unmatched. The length of the CDR3 is 15 residues. The chain's CDR3 is CASSSTGARNTEAFF. The CDR3 bases that were read are TGTGCCAGTAGTTCGACAGGGGCCAGGAACACTGAA.

This clone was picked up many times. The sequenced fragment ends 3 residues before the CDR3 boundary, so the rest is inferred from the germline J gene. V and J are TRBV24-1 and TRBJ2-3; D is possibly TRBD1 (6 bases). This CDR3 is built from 14 residues. Trimming cost V 9 bases and J 6 bases, with 18 bases left between them. Germline V gene data show CDR1 as KGHDR and CDR2 as SFDVKD. Partial CDR3 DNA: TGTGCCACCCAGGGGAGTCCGCATTTCGATACG. Protein: CATQGSPHFDT. In full, the CDR3 is CATQGSPHFDTQYF.

This clone was observed many times. The sequenced fragment ends 3 residues before the CDR3 boundary, so the rest is inferred from the germline J gene. The chain uses TRBV19 and TRBJ1-5, with D hard to call. V was clipped by 2 bases and J by 0 bases, with 8 bases between them. Germline CDR1 reads LNHDA; CDR2 reads SQIVND (reference sequence). CDR3 length: 15 residues. The covered CDR3 bases are TGTGCCAGTAGTATAAACGGGGTTAGCAATCAGCCC. This translates into CASSINGVSNQP. The whole CDR3 sequence is CASSINGVSNQPQHF.

This clone appeared many times. Coverage ceases 3 residues before the CDR3 finishes, and the germline J gene fills in the end. The chain employs TRBV2 and TRBJ1-6, with 8 nucleotides matching TRBD1. J was trimmed by 6 bases and V by 7 bases; bases with no gene match: 8. Germline V gene lookup returns CDR1 SNHLY and CDR2 FYNNEI. CDR3 length equals 15 residues. CDR3 in amino acids: CASKIGDRINSPLHF. Incomplete CDR3 DNA: TGTGCCAGCAAGATTGGGGACAGGATTAATTCACCC.

As to this clone: A junction end diverges from the germline sequence, so it may reflect a read error. The missing CDR3 end, 3 residues past where the read stops, is filled in from the germline J gene. The sample contains more than one DNA sequence encoding this CDR3. V gene TRBV7-2 combines with J gene TRBJ1-6, with D unresolved. This CDR3 is built from 11 residues. Germline assignment: CDR1 SGHTA and CDR2 FQGNSA. CDR3 sequence: CASSLNSPLHF. The covered CDR3 bases are TGTGCCAGCAGCCTAAATTCGCCC. The variable domain in full, with the rest retrieved from reference TRBV7-2 and TRBJ1-6, is GAGVSQSPSNKVTEKGKDVELRCDPISGHTALYWYRQSLGQGLEFLIYFQGNSAPDKSGLPSDRFSAERTGGSVSTLTIQRTQQEDSAVYLCASSLNSPLHFGNGTRLTVT.

This clone was recorded at least ten times. The read finishes 3 residues shy of the CDR3 end, and the germline J gene is used to complete it. This rearrangement joins TRBV12-3 or TRBV12-4 to TRBJ2-2; 7 bases are a match to TRBD2. The CDR3 totals 14 residues. V lost 5 bases to trimming and J lost 3 bases; unmatched junction nucleotides: 3. The sequenced part of the CDR3 DNA is TGTGCCAGCAGTCAAGCGGGACACACCGGGGAG. Amino acids: CASSQAGHTGE. The whole CDR3 protein reads CASSQAGHTGELFF.

This clone is judged medium-sized (0.01 to 0.1%). The CDR3 goes on 3 residues after the read ends, and that part is filled in from the germline J gene. This rearrangement joins TRBV20-1 to TRBJ2-3; 9 bases are shared with TRBD2. Trimming cost V 1 base and J 5 bases; bases outside gene matches: 7. CDR3 length: 15 amino acids. The V gene's germline CDR1 is DFQATT and CDR2 SNEGSKA (reference sequence). CDR3 DNA (partial): TGCAGTGCTAGAGCGTCTAGCGGGATCAGAGATACG. It translates to CSARASSGIRDT. The complete CDR3 protein is CSARASSGIRDTQYF.